This T cell receptor (beta chain) was identified during a study of control samples from healthy donors and cancer patients (dated by TCRdb to 2019 to 2021). The library was obtained by the immunoSEQ multiplex PCR assay. TCRdb retrieved this table from immuneACCESS and kept in-frame rearrangements only. Not all clones are present; in checked studies, unresolved V genes account for under half, and no reason is known for the remainder. Recorded for this sample are roughly 88,000 clones; roughly 90% of them occurred a single time. Of the sample, around 1% falls within the top ten clones. This clone appeared once. The specificity of this receptor is unknown. Within one base of it there is no much larger clone, and no base qualities were kept. Sequences MNHEY (CDR1) and SVGEGT (CDR2) are obtained from the germline V gene. The CDR3 runs 16 amino acids, cysteine and phenylalanine included. Just the 48-base CDR3 DNA is kept, in frame starting at base 1. V loses 5 bases at its end and J loses 1 base; junction bases beyond the gene matches: 7.

The source material was blood. This chain joins TRBV6-2 or TRBV6-3 to TRBJ2-7, with 11 bases in between that match TRBD2. This clonotype was sampled from a woman aged 25 to 39 in good health. The CDR3 in this case is CASSHTGTSGSYEQYF. The DNA reads as follows: TGTGCCAGCAGTCATACCGGGACTAGCGGATCCTACGAGCAGTACTTC.